Listed below are T cell receptor beta chains from one sample, sequenced in a study of T cells after yellow fever vaccination. TCRdb analysed the 5' RACE reads with MiXCR anew, one entry per CDR3 protein. Among hundreds of thousands of distinct CDR3 sequences listed, approximately 12% were seen once. The starting material was PBMCs, obtained on the day of the yellow fever booster vaccination. Every receptor here comes from a man aged 30 to 45 who received the YFV17D yellow fever vaccine. CDR3s include the opening cysteine and the closing phenylalanine or tryptophan. The D gene is left open where the match is weak.

v_call: TRBV12-5; d_call: -; j_call: TRBJ2-1; cdr3_aa: CASIQGSSSYNEQFF
v_call: TRBV5-5; d_call: TRBD2; j_call: TRBJ2-1; cdr3_aa: CASSLGASGRNPNNEQFF
v_call: TRBV12-3/TRBV12-4; d_call: -; j_call: TRBJ2-2; cdr3_aa: CASSLPQEAYTGELFF
v_call: TRBV20-1; d_call: TRBD2; j_call: TRBJ2-1; cdr3_aa: CSARDPRTSGTNEQFF
v_call: TRBV9; d_call: -; j_call: TRBJ2-1; cdr3_aa: CASSVVRTPLVGEQFF
v_call: TRBV12-3/TRBV12-4; d_call: TRBD1; j_call: TRBJ1-5; cdr3_aa: CASSFLGQFFSNQPQHF
v_call: TRBV6-1; d_call: -; j_call: TRBJ2-7; cdr3_aa: CATLAQSSYEQYF
v_call: TRBV20-1; d_call: -; j_call: TRBJ2-1; cdr3_aa: CSATPAGPSKNEQFF
v_call: TRBV6-2/TRBV6-3; d_call: -; j_call: TRBJ2-5; cdr3_aa: CASIRDPQETQYF
v_call: TRBV7-8; d_call: TRBD2; j_call: TRBJ2-7; cdr3_aa: CASSLVGGRAGEQYF
v_call: TRBV7-9; d_call: TRBD2; j_call: TRBJ2-3; cdr3_aa: CASSQGTRPSTDTQYF
v_call: TRBV7-2; d_call: TRBD2; j_call: TRBJ2-3; cdr3_aa: CASSYPPSGRATQYF
v_call: TRBV5-1; d_call: TRBD2; j_call: TRBJ2-1; cdr3_aa: CASSLTSGSLNEQFF
v_call: TRBV7-2; d_call: -; j_call: TRBJ1-6; cdr3_aa: CASSQQGGRANSPLHF
v_call: TRBV7-2; d_call: -; j_call: TRBJ2-1; cdr3_aa: CASSDGGSYNEQFF
v_call: TRBV19; d_call: -; j_call: TRBJ2-6; cdr3_aa: CASRAGSGANVLTF
v_call: TRBV20-1; d_call: TRBD1; j_call: TRBJ2-1; cdr3_aa: CSARQGIKSYNEQFF
v_call: TRBV7-9; d_call: -; j_call: TRBJ2-5; cdr3_aa: CASSLEAGGETQYF
v_call: TRBV7-8; d_call: -; j_call: TRBJ2-2; cdr3_aa: CASSLIALGTDTGELFF
v_call: TRBV19; d_call: -; j_call: TRBJ2-1; cdr3_aa: CASSIGGGTFNEQFF
v_call: TRBV7-9; d_call: -; j_call: TRBJ1-3; cdr3_aa: CASHRLSSGNTIYF
v_call: TRBV7-2; d_call: TRBD2; j_call: TRBJ2-1; cdr3_aa: CASSHRGGVNEQFF
v_call: TRBV6-5; d_call: TRBD1; j_call: TRBJ1-5; cdr3_aa: CASSSHRGNSNQPQHF
v_call: TRBV4-3; d_call: TRBD2; j_call: TRBJ2-1; cdr3_aa: CASSQGGAGAHNEQFF
v_call: TRBV10-3; d_call: -; j_call: TRBJ2-1; cdr3_aa: CAISEAQGVGNNEQFF
v_call: TRBV20-1; d_call: TRBD2; j_call: TRBJ2-7; cdr3_aa: CSAKTSGSIPRGYF
v_call: TRBV4-3; d_call: -; j_call: TRBJ1-1; cdr3_aa: CASSPVGGMNTEAFF
v_call: TRBV12-3/TRBV12-4; d_call: -; j_call: TRBJ2-5; cdr3_aa: CASSSAIATQYF
v_call: TRBV15; d_call: -; j_call: TRBJ2-5; cdr3_aa: CATSRNMEASAQYF
v_call: TRBV5-5; d_call: -; j_call: TRBJ1-1; cdr3_aa: CASSLGAGAKMNTEAFF
v_call: TRBV29-1; d_call: -; j_call: TRBJ2-7; cdr3_aa: CSVQGATSGASYEQYF
v_call: TRBV2; d_call: -; j_call: TRBJ2-7; cdr3_aa: CASSVPGAAYEQYF
v_call: TRBV25-1; d_call: -; j_call: TRBJ1-3; cdr3_aa: CASSDNGQILHKIIYF
v_call: TRBV24-1; d_call: -; j_call: TRBJ1-2; cdr3_aa: CATQDSNYGYTF
v_call: TRBV7-8; d_call: -; j_call: TRBJ2-3; cdr3_aa: CASRIQGIGTDTQYF
v_call: TRBV7-9; d_call: -; j_call: TRBJ2-6; cdr3_aa: CASSLGISGANVLTF
v_call: TRBV20-1; d_call: TRBD2; j_call: TRBJ2-5; cdr3_aa: CSAPAGGYQETQYF
v_call: TRBV24-1; d_call: -; j_call: TRBJ1-1; cdr3_aa: CATSVDTEAFF
v_call: TRBV18; d_call: TRBD1; j_call: TRBJ1-4; cdr3_aa: CASSPYKTGTEKLFF
v_call: TRBV12-3/TRBV12-4; d_call: -; j_call: TRBJ1-5; cdr3_aa: CASSLQGNSNQPQHF
v_call: TRBV12-1; d_call: -; j_call: TRBJ2-2; cdr3_aa: CAPGGPAGTGELFF
v_call: TRBV12-5; d_call: TRBD1; j_call: TRBJ2-7; cdr3_aa: CASGLSTGHEQYF
v_call: TRBV7-2; d_call: TRBD2; j_call: TRBJ2-3; cdr3_aa: CASSQGLFTDTQYF
v_call: TRBV18; d_call: TRBD2; j_call: TRBJ2-1; cdr3_aa: CASSQPGLAGDNEQFF
v_call: TRBV12-3/TRBV12-4; d_call: -; j_call: TRBJ1-1; cdr3_aa: CASSLVPRVEAFF
v_call: TRBV7-8; d_call: -; j_call: TRBJ2-3; cdr3_aa: CASSSIPGGTDTQYF
v_call: TRBV11-3; d_call: TRBD2; j_call: TRBJ2-1; cdr3_aa: CASSLEGSGSNEQFF
v_call: TRBV5-1; d_call: -; j_call: TRBJ2-7; cdr3_aa: CASMSGWDYEQYF
v_call: TRBV5-1; d_call: -; j_call: TRBJ2-2; cdr3_aa: CASSTLTGELFF
v_call: TRBV20-1; d_call: -; j_call: TRBJ2-1; cdr3_aa: CSALDRPGIDEQFF
v_call: TRBV7-2; d_call: -; j_call: TRBJ1-6; cdr3_aa: CASSLLFRDNYSPLHF
v_call: TRBV7-2; d_call: -; j_call: TRBJ2-3; cdr3_aa: CASSLSTGFGTALTDTQYF
v_call: TRBV10-1; d_call: -; j_call: TRBJ2-3; cdr3_aa: CASSNGLNTDTQYF
v_call: TRBV7-9; d_call: TRBD2; j_call: TRBJ2-1; cdr3_aa: CASSWSGGRSYNEQFF